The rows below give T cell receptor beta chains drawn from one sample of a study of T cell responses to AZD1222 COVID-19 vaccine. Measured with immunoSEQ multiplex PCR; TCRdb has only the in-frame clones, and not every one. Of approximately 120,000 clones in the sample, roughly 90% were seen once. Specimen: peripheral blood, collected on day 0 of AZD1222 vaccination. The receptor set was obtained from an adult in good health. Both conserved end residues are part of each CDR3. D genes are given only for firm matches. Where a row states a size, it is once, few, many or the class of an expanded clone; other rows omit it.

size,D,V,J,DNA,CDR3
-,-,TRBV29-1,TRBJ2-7,TGCAGCGTTGAAGATTTGGAAATTAGCGACGAGCAGTACTTC,CSVEDLEISDEQYF
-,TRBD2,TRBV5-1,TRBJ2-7,TGCGCCAGCAGCTTTGGAGCGGGGGCCGGGTACGAGCAGTACTTC,CASSFGAGAGYEQYF
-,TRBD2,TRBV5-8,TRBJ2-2,TGTGCCAGCAGTCCCCTAGCGGGAGGGCCCTCGTACACCGGGGAGCTGTTTTTT,CASSPLAGGPSYTGELFF
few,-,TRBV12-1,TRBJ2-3,TGTGCCAGCAGCTTTGAATGCCGAAGCACAGATACGCAGTATTTT,CASSFECRSTDTQYF
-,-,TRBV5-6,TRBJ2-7,TGTGCCACCCCATCCTACGAGCAGTACTTC,CATPSYEQYF
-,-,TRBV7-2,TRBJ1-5,TGTGCCAGCAGCTTAGTGGGCGGGGGAGGTCAGCCCCAGCATTTT,CASSLVGGGGQPQHF
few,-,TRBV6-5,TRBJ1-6,TGTGCCAGCAGTTACGATAGGGGCGACCCTAATTCACCCCTCCACTTT,CASSYDRGDPNSPLHF
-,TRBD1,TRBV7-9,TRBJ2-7,TGTGCCAGCAGCCGCGCCGGGACAGGGACCTCCTACGAGCAGTACTTC,CASSRAGTGTSYEQYF
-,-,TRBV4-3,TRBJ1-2,TGCGCCAGCAGCCCCCTTCCCACGGGTAACTATGGCTACACCTTC,CASSPLPTGNYGYTF
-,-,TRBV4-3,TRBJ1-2,TGCGCCAGCAGCCAAGATAGGGGGGGTAGGCGGAATGGCTACACCTTC,CASSQDRGGRRNGYTF